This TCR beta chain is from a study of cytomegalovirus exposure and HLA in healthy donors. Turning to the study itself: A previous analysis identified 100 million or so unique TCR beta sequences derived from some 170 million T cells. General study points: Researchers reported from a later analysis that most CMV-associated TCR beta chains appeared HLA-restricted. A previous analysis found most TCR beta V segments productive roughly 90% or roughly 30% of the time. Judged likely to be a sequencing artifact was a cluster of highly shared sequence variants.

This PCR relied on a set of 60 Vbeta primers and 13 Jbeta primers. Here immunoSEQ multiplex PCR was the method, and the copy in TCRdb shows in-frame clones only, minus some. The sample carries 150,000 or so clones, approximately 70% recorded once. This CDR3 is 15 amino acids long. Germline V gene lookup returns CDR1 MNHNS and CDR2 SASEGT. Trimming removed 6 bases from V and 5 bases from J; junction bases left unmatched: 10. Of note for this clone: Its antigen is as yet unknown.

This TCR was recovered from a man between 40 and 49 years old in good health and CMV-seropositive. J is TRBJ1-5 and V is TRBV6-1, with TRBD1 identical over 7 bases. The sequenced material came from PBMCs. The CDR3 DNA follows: TGTGCCAGCAGCGGGGACAGAGGGGACCATCAGCCCCAGCATTTT. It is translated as CASSGDRGDHQPQHF.